The 20 T cell receptor beta chains listed next were all sequenced from one sample in a study of T cell clones after liver transplantation. Using immunoSEQ multiplex PCR, the repertoire was profiled, and TCRdb retains in-frame clones only, with some absent. The sample shows around 9,100 clones, about 75% of them seen only once. Source: CD8+ T cells from blood, taken before liver transplant. These receptors all come from a human donor who received a liver transplant.

V usage is TRBV5-1 and J usage is TRBJ1-5; D is unclear. Germline V gene sequence: CDR1 SGHRS, CDR2 YFSETQ. The V gene lost 0 bases and the J gene lost 7 bases, with 17 bases spanning the gap. This CDR3 comprises 16 residues. CDR3 DNA: TGCGCCAGCAGCTTGGTTGGAGGACCCGGATCCCAGCCCCAGCATTTT. It is translated as CASSLVGGPGSQPQHF.

The chain uses TRBV7-6 and TRBJ2-3; 12 bases are shared with TRBD2. The CDR3 is 17 residues long. Germline CDR1 SGHVS, CDR2 FNYEAQ. Trimming took 1 base from V and 4 from J; bases not matched to a gene: 6. CDR3 in DNA: TGTGCCAGCAGCTTAGAACTAGCGGGGGGTCTCGCAGATACGCAGTATTTT. Its protein product is CASSLELAGGLADTQYF.

The chain uses TRBV27 and TRBJ2-7; D is perhaps TRBD1 or TRBD2 (5 bases each). The V end was cut by 5 bases, the J end by 6 bases, with 17 bases between. Looked up from germline, CDR1 is MNHEY and CDR2 is SMNVEV (reference sequence). This CDR3 is 14 amino acids long. The CDR3 loop is CASSPGTHPLEQYF. Here the CDR3 DNA reads TGTGCCAGCAGTCCCGGGACCCACCCGCTCGAGCAGTACTTC.

The chain carries TRBV29-1 and TRBJ1-1, with D maybe TRBD1 (5 bases). The CDR3 runs 12 residues. Germline CDR1 is SQVTM and CDR2 is ANQGSEA. V gave up 6 bases and J gave up 1 base, with 9 bases separating them. The DNA of the CDR3 is TGCAGCGTCGGCGGACAGAACACTGAAGCTTTCTTT. Its translation: CSVGGQNTEAFF.

This sequence joins TRBV4-2 and TRBJ2-7; D uncertain. The V gene lost 1 base and the J gene lost 0 bases, with 10 bases spanning the gap. CDR1 is LGHNA, CDR2 YNFKEQ, per germline. The CDR3 is made up of 15 amino acids. CDR3 loop: CASSQVPIGSYEQYF. The CDR3 DNA follows: TGTGCCAGCAGCCAAGTTCCCATAGGCTCCTACGAGCAGTACTTC.

The chain links TRBV27 to TRBJ2-2; D not certain. Germline lookup yields CDR1 MNHEY and CDR2 SMNVEV (reference sequence). The ends were cut back, 5 bases at V and 5 bases at J, with 18 bases in the middle. The CDR3 extends over 16 amino acids. CDR3 nucleotides: TGTGCCAGCAGTCTCCTAATGGCGATTGATACCGGGGAGCTGTTTTTT. This sequence encodes CASSLLMAIDTGELFF.

The chain carries TRBV4-1 and TRBJ1-6; possible D gene TRBD1, 5 bases. The CDR3 has 16 residues. Per germline, CDR1 MGHRA and CDR2 YSYEKL. Trimming cost V 0 bases and J 10 bases, with 16 bases left between them. The CDR3 region has the DNA TGCGCCAGCAGCCAAGAAGGGACCCCGGGGGGGTCACCCCTCCACTTT. It translates to CASSQEGTPGGSPLHF.

The V and J genes are TRBV27 and TRBJ2-1, with 7 bases lining up with TRBD2. Trimming took 3 bases from V and 6 from J; bases not matched to a gene: 5. CDR3 length: 14 residues. The V gene's germline CDR1 is MNHEY and CDR2 SMNVEV (reference sequence). This CDR3 reads CASSLVGGGNEQFF. The CDR3 DNA reads TGTGCCAGCAGTTTGGTGGGCGGGGGCAATGAGCAGTTCTTC.

The rearrangement links TRBV29-1 to TRBJ2-7, with D maybe TRBD1 (6 bases). Trimming stripped 5 bases from V and 0 bases from J, with 14 bases between. The CDR3 spans 14 residues. Germline CDR1 and CDR2: SQVTM and ANQGSEA. The CDR3 DNA sequence: TGCAGCGTTCCGACAGGCCTTAGCTCCTACGAGCAGTACTTC. It codes for CSVPTGLSSYEQYF.

J is TRBJ2-7 and V is TRBV5-1; D gene unclear. The CDR3 covers 13 residues. CDR1 and CDR2 (germline): SGHRS, YFSETQ. With 1 base removed from V and 0 bases from J, the gap between germline ends came to 5 bases. In nucleotides, the CDR3 is TGCGCCAGCAGCTTGTTCGACTCCTACGAGCAGTACTTC. Its protein product is CASSLFDSYEQYF. The entire variable domain, with the rest obtained from reference TRBV5-1 and TRBJ2-7, is as follows: KAGVTQTPRYLIKTRGQQVTLSCSPISGHRSVSWYQQTPGQGLQFLFEYFSETQRNKGNFPGRFSGRQFSNSRSEMNVSTLELGDSALYLCASSLFDSYEQYFGPGTRLTVT.

This chain uses TRBV7-8 with TRBJ1-2; no definite D call. Germline assignment: CDR1 SGHVS and CDR2 FQNEAQ. CDR3 length: 14 amino acids. Trimming cost V 1 base and J 3 bases, with 9 bases left between them. DNA of the CDR3: TGTGCCAGCAGCTTAGTTGGCAGCTACTATGGCTACACCTTC. Protein: CASSLVGSYYGYTF.

The V gene is TRBV9, the J gene TRBJ2-1, with 13 bases matching TRBD2. Germline-derived CDR1 and CDR2 are SGDLS and YYNGEE. Germline trimming cut 4 bases from V and 7 bases from J; bases unmatched to any gene: 2. This CDR3 contains 14 residues. DNA of the CDR3: TGTGCCAGCAGCCCGGGACTAGCGGGGAATGAGCAGTTCTTC. Protein sequence: CASSPGLAGNEQFF.

This chain connects TRBV5-4 to TRBJ2-7; D is unresolved. V lost 1 base to trimming and J lost 5 bases, with 16 bases between them. This CDR3 region has 15 residues. CDR1 SGHNT and CDR2 YYREEE come from the germline V gene (reference sequence). CDR3 sequence: CASSLPAAPEHEQYF. The CDR3 nucleotides are TGTGCCAGCAGCTTGCCGGCAGCTCCTGAACACGAGCAGTACTTC.

The chain is built from TRBV6-5 and TRBJ1-6, with 10 bases identical to TRBD1. This CDR3 has 15 amino acids. In germline, CDR1 is MNHEY, CDR2 SVGAGI. Unmatched junction bases numbered 8, after V lost 6 bases and J lost 9 bases. The CDR3 DNA is TGTGCCAGCAGCCTGGGACAGGGGTACCGTTCACCCCTCCACTTT. This gives the protein CASSLGQGYRSPLHF.

This clone is medium-sized (0.01 to 0.1%) by share. This chain joins TRBV4-1 and TRBJ1-1; D is possibly TRBD1 (6 bases). Germline values: CDR1 MGHRA, CDR2 YSYEKL. Trimming shortened V by 4 bases and J by 3 bases, and 15 bases separated the two germline ends. The CDR3 is made up of 15 amino acids. The CDR3: CASSLFLQGDTEAFF. DNA of the CDR3: TGCGCCAGCAGCCTTTTTCTACAGGGTGACACTGAAGCTTTCTTT.

This chain connects TRBV25-1 to TRBJ2-4; 11 bases are shared with TRBD1. The junction had 8 bases not matched to a gene; V was cut back by 10 bases and J by 9 bases. CDR1 is MGHDK, CDR2 SYGVNS, per germline. The CDR3 length is 13 residues. CDR3 residues: CATKGTGGTIQYF. As DNA, the CDR3 is TGTGCCACCAAGGGGACAGGGGGAACCATTCAGTACTTC.

V and J are TRBV4-1 and TRBJ2-1; D unclear. CDR3 length: 13 residues. Germline lookup yields CDR1 MGHRA and CDR2 YSYEKL. With 1 base removed from V and 10 bases from J, the gap between germline ends came to 11 bases. CDR3 protein: CASSQVGVWEQFF. CDR3 bases: TGCGCCAGCAGCCAAGTTGGGGTATGGGAGCAGTTCTTC.

The J gene is TRBJ2-7, the V gene TRBV4-2; tentatively, D is TRBD1 (5 bases). Germline lookup yields CDR1 LGHNA and CDR2 YNFKEQ. Trimming cost V 5 bases and J 2 bases, with 19 bases left between them. CDR3 length: 16 amino acids. CDR3 nucleotides: TGTGCCAGCAGCTTAATAGGTGAGCCAGGGACCTACGAGCAGTACTTC. This encodes CASSLIGEPGTYEQYF.

The chain joins TRBV28 to TRBJ2-5; 7 bases line up with TRBD1. The CDR3 has 17 residues. CDR1 MDHEN and CDR2 SYDVKM come from the germline V gene. Trimming cost V 5 bases and J 0 bases; bases outside gene matches: 12. CDR3: CASSPRTGTLNQETQYF. DNA for the CDR3: TGTGCCAGCAGTCCCCGGACAGGCACCCTCAACCAAGAGACCCAGTACTTC.

The chain has TRBV28 and TRBJ2-7, with 8 positions matching TRBD1. V gave up 5 bases and J gave up 0 bases; unmatched junction bases: 9. Germline V lookup: CDR1 MDHEN, CDR2 SYDVKM. The CDR3 contains 16 residues. In nucleotides, the CDR3 is TGTGCCAGCAGTCCTAGGACAGGGACCATCTCCTACGAGCAGTACTTC. Its translation: CASSPRTGTISYEQYF.